Shown below are 10 T cell receptor beta chains from a single sample sequenced in a study of T cells in Graves' hyperthyroidism and ophthalmopathy. Regions amplified from RNA transcripts were the TCR beta CDR3 regions. HTBI primers were employed in a first-round RT-PCR of the TCR CDR3. TCRdb reprocessed the multiplex PCR reads via MiXCR and lists one record per CDR3 protein. The data hold around 450,000 distinct CDR3 sequences, with 15% to 18% observed a single time. Source material: blood. The receptors shown here come from a woman younger than 35 with Graves' hyperthyroidism.

There are many counts of this clonotype. The chain has TRBV9 and TRBJ2-2; maybe TRBD1 (6 bases). This CDR3 has 12 residues. V was trimmed by 5 bases and J by 6 bases, leaving 8 bases between them. CDR1 and CDR2 from the germline V gene are SGDLS and YYNGEE. CDR3 region: CASSPGAGELFF. CDR3 bases: TGTGCCAGCAGTCCAGGGGCCGGGGAGCTGTTTTTT.

The chain employs TRBV10-2 and TRBJ2-1; D possibly corresponds to TRBD1 (5 bases). CDR1 and CDR2 (germline): WSHSY, SAAADI. With 7 bases removed from V and 5 bases from J, the gap between germline ends came to 6 bases. This CDR3 contains 11 residues. CDR3 protein: CASTGHNEQFF. The CDR3 DNA reads TGCGCCAGCACAGGGCACAATGAGCAGTTCTTC.

The rearrangement links TRBV9 to TRBJ2-2; D possibly corresponds to TRBD2 (7 bases). The CDR3 is made up of 16 amino acids. V lost 0 bases and J lost 8, with 17 bases in between. Looked up from germline, CDR1 is SGDLS and CDR2 is YYNGEE. CDR3 sequence (DNA): TGTGCCAGCAGCGTAGGGGCGGGGGCCCTTTCAGGGGAGCTGTTTTTT. Its protein is CASSVGAGALSGELFF.

V is TRBV28 and J is TRBJ2-7; 10 bases align to TRBD1. V was pared by 5 bases and J by 3 bases, with 10 bases of the junction left unmatched. The CDR3 runs to 16 residues. Germline assignment: CDR1 MDHEN and CDR2 SYDVKM. The CDR3 is CASSSLRDRGIYEQYF. As DNA, the CDR3 is TGTGCCAGCAGTAGCCTCCGGGACAGGGGTATCTACGAGCAGTACTTC.

This clonotype was detected many times. This sequence joins TRBV7-2 and TRBJ2-5, with D uncertain. V was shortened by 1 base and J by 1 base, with 13 bases between the two germline ends. Germline CDR1 reads SGHTA; CDR2 reads FQGNSA. The length of the CDR3 is 16 residues. Written as DNA, the CDR3 is TGTGCCAGCAGCTTAGATTCCTTACGCGTCCAAGAGACCCAGTACTTC. Its protein is CASSLDSLRVQETQYF.

Ten or more counts support this clonotype. The chain joins TRBV12-3 or TRBV12-4 to TRBJ2-5, with TRBD1 identical over 12 bases. The CDR3 spans 15 residues. V dropped 4 bases and J dropped 4; count of bases not matched to a gene: 4. The CDR3 nucleotides are TGTGCCAGCAGTTGGGACAGGGGGCAGGGAGAGACCCAGTACTTC. It specifies CASSWDRGQGETQYF.

The table lists this clonotype with many counts. The chain combines TRBV6-1 with TRBJ2-7; the D is unclear. The germline V and J ends were trimmed by 4 bases and 4 bases, with 17 bases remaining between them. Germline CDR1 MNHNS, CDR2 SASEGT. The length of the CDR3 is 15 residues. CDR3 loop: CASSGAGSWVYEQYF. CDR3 coding DNA: TGTGCCAGCAGTGGAGCCGGGTCGTGGGTTTACGAGCAGTACTTC.

This clonotype has a count of ten or more. This chain links TRBV9 with TRBJ1-1; D gene unclear. The V gene's germline CDR1 is SGDLS and CDR2 YYNGEE. V shed 0 bases and J shed 5 bases, with 14 bases lying between them. This CDR3 region has 15 residues. This chain's CDR3 is CASSVAETEFTEAFF. The CDR3 region has the DNA TGTGCCAGCAGCGTAGCCGAGACCGAGTTTACTGAAGCTTTCTTT.

This clonotype was picked up many times. This rearrangement joins TRBV28 to TRBJ2-7, with D perhaps matching TRBD1 (6 bases). Per germline, CDR1 MDHEN and CDR2 SYDVKM. This CDR3 is 12 amino acids long. The ends were cut back, 2 bases at V and 9 bases at J, with 11 bases in the middle. For the CDR3, the DNA is TGTGCCAGCAGTTTAAGGGTACAGGGGCAGTACTTC. It codes for CASSLRVQGQYF. The full variable domain, with the rest looked up from reference TRBV28 and TRBJ2-7, is DVKVTQSSRYLVKRTGEKVFLECVQDMDHENMFWYRQDPGLGLRLIYFSYDVKMKEKGDIPEGYSVSREKKERFSLILESASTNQTSMYLCASSLRVQGQYFGPGTRLTVT.

This clonotype appeared many times. The rearrangement joins TRBV4-1 to TRBJ2-1; D gene uncertain. CDR3 length: 13 amino acids. The V and J ends lost 1 base and 4 bases respectively, with 5 bases between them. Germline CDR1 reads MGHRA; CDR2 reads YSYEKL. In nucleotides, the CDR3 is TGCGCCAGCAGCCAAGTTGTATACAATGAGCAGTTCTTC. Its translation is CASSQVVYNEQFF.